These 14 T cell receptor beta chains share one sample of origin, sequenced in a study of molecular identifiers for immune sequencing clone quantification. TCRdb reprocessed the PCR reads via MiXCR and lists one record per CDR3 protein. The profile shows 460,000 or so distinct CDR3 sequences, 20% to 25% of them singletons. The specimen was naive CD8+ T cells from blood, with Jurkat cell RNA spiked in. Regarding subset: FACS-sorted CD8+CD4-CCR7+CD45RA+ naive T cells. The receptors were gathered from a human donor in good health. Some libraries in this study had Jurkat cell RNA spiked in.

This clonotype was counted many times. V is TRBV6-2 or TRBV6-3 and J is TRBJ2-5; a weak D match, TRBD1 (6 bases). Trimming removed 7 bases from V and 1 base from J, with 13 bases in between. This CDR3 spans 14 amino acids. Germline assignment: CDR1 MNHEY and CDR2 SVGEGT. This CDR3 reads CASTSTGPQETQYF. CDR3 in DNA: TGTGCCAGCACCTCGACAGGCCCCCAAGAGACCCAGTACTTC.

This clonotype was observed a handful of times. The CDR3 sequence: CASRLGQGMYQPQHF. The CDR3 bases are TGTGCCAGCAGACTCGGACAGGGGATGTATCAGCCCCAGCATTTT. J is TRBJ1-5 and V is TRBV12-3 or TRBV12-4; 9 nucleotides line up with TRBD1. This CDR3 is 15 amino acids long. Germline trimming cut 6 bases from V and 5 bases from J; bases unmatched to any gene: 8.

There are a few counts of this clonotype. The chain couples TRBV12-3 or TRBV12-4 to TRBJ2-7, with TRBD2 matching over 7 bases. Trimming took 3 bases from V and 2 from J; bases not matched to a gene: 7. This CDR3 is 15 amino acids long. In nucleotides, the CDR3 is TGTGCCAGCAGTTTTACGGGGGGAGTAGCCTACGAGCAGTACTTC. Amino acids: CASSFTGGVAYEQYF.

This clonotype was seen many times. The chain links TRBV6-2 or TRBV6-3 to TRBJ1-1; D is uncertain. The V gene lost 0 bases and the J gene lost 2 bases, with 4 bases spanning the gap. Looked up from germline, CDR1 is MNHEY and CDR2 is SVGEGT. This CDR3 contains 13 residues. The CDR3: CASSYSHNTEAFF. The CDR3 DNA is TGTGCCAGCAGTTACTCGCATAACACTGAAGCTTTCTTT.

This clonotype was seen a handful of times. The chain couples TRBV4-3 to TRBJ2-2; 9 bases are shared with TRBD2. After removal of 1 base from V and 9 bases from J, the junction contained 12 bases not matched to a gene. Germline V lookup: CDR1 LGHNA, CDR2 YSLEER. This CDR3 has 17 amino acids. The CDR3 reads CASSQGFSGRTPRELFF. Here the CDR3 DNA reads TGCGCCAGCAGCCAAGGTTTCAGCGGGAGGACCCCCCGGGAGCTGTTTTTT.

V and J are TRBV4-3 and TRBJ2-2; perhaps TRBD1 as D (5 bases). Trimming took off 0 bases at V and 0 bases at J, with 11 bases between the two ends. There are 17 residues in the CDR3. Per the germline V gene, CDR1 is LGHNA and CDR2 is YSLEER. The CDR3: CASSQDFTGSNTGELFF. DNA of the CDR3: TGCGCCAGCAGCCAAGATTTCACAGGTTCGAACACCGGGGAGCTGTTTTTT.

There are many counts of this clonotype. The chain uses TRBV28 and TRBJ2-7; 9 positions agree with TRBD1. CDR3 length equals 13 residues. Germline lookup yields CDR1 MDHEN and CDR2 SYDVKM. With V trimmed by 5 bases and J by 6 bases, 5 bases remained unmatched. As DNA, the CDR3 is TGTGCCAGCAGTGAACAGGGGGCGGGCGAGCAGTACTTC. It is translated as CASSEQGAGEQYF.

This clonotype was counted a few times. This chain connects TRBV27 to TRBJ2-2, with D possibly matching TRBD1 (6 bases). Germline CDR1 MNHEY, CDR2 SMNVEV (reference sequence). The CDR3 runs to 16 residues. Trimming removed 3 bases from V and 6 bases from J, with 17 bases in between. The CDR3 nucleotides read TGTGCCAGCAGTTTTTTCCCAGTCCAGGGGCCCGGGGAGCTGTTTTTT. It specifies CASSFFPVQGPGELFF.

This clonotype was detected once. A single base separates this from a much larger clone, so it may be a read error. V usage is TRBV6-6 and J usage is TRBJ2-3; D perhaps matches TRBD2 (5 bases). This CDR3 is built from 15 residues. With 4 bases removed from V and 2 bases from J, the gap between germline ends came to 13 bases. Germline V CDR1 and CDR2: MNHNY, SVGAGI (reference sequence). The CDR3 spells CASSLMGVVTDTQYF. The CDR3 DNA reads as TGTGCCAGCAGTTTGATGGGAGTGGTCACAGATACGCAGTATTTT.

The table lists this clonotype with many counts. The V call is TRBV7-9, the J call TRBJ2-7; 13 positions match TRBD2. J lost 4 bases, V lost 6 bases, and 12 bases had no gene match. Germline V CDR1 and CDR2: SEHNR, FQNEAQ (reference sequence). The CDR3 runs 17 residues. CDR3 DNA: TGTGCCAGCAGAAACACAAGGACTAGCGGGGGACAATACGAGCAGTACTTC. Translated, it gives CASRNTRTSGGQYEQYF.

As for this clonotype: The CDR3 does not close with the conserved phenylalanine or tryptophan, likely indicating a read error. The chain joins TRBV30 to TRBJ2-5; D is perhaps TRBD1 (5 bases). The V end was cut by 2 bases, the J end by 5 bases, with 9 bases between. This CDR3 region has 12 residues. The germline V gene has CDR1 GTSNPN and CDR2 SVGIG (reference sequence). The CDR3 region has the DNA TGTGCCTGGAGTTTGGACAACGAGACCCAGTACTCC. This sequence encodes CAWSLDNETQYS.

This clonotype was found a few times. This chain links TRBV28 with TRBJ1-5, with D perhaps TRBD1 (6 bases). The CDR3 is 14 amino acids. Germline lookup yields CDR1 MDHEN and CDR2 SYDVKM. The V end was cut by 5 bases, the J end by 3 bases, with 11 bases between. CDR3 nucleotide sequence: TGTGCCAGCAGTCCACAGGGTTTCAATCAGCCCCAGCATTTT. Translated, it gives CASSPQGFNQPQHF. Looking up the rest from reference TRBV28 and TRBJ1-5 gives the full variable domain: DVKVTQSSRYLVKRTGEKVFLECVQDMDHENMFWYRQDPGLGLRLIYFSYDVKMKEKGDIPEGYSVSREKKERFSLILESASTNQTSMYLCASSPQGFNQPQHFGDGTRLSIL.

The chain is built from TRBV28 and TRBJ2-5, with 14 bases identical to TRBD2. The CDR3 is 18 amino acids. The V gene's germline CDR1 is MDHEN and CDR2 SYDVKM. V was pared by 4 bases and J by 3 bases, with 10 bases of the junction left unmatched. CDR3 in amino acids: CASSSGTSGSKLEETQYF. CDR3 coding DNA: TGTGCCAGCAGTTCCGGGACTAGCGGGAGTAAACTAGAAGAGACCCAGTACTTC.

In the case of this clonotype: At one boundary the junction diverges from the germline segment, which might be a read error. The rearrangement uses TRBV27 and TRBJ2-5; perhaps D is TRBD1 or TRBD2 (5 bases each). The germline gives CDR1 MNHEY, CDR2 SMNVEV (reference sequence). This CDR3 comprises 15 residues. The CDR3 coding sequence is TGTGCCGGCAGTTTTATCGGGGTAGGGGTGGGGACCCAGTACTTC. Its protein is CAGSFIGVGVGTQYF.